This T cell receptor (beta chain) stems from a study of molecular identifiers for immune sequencing clone quantification (dated by TCRdb to between 2017 and 2018). Regarding the complete study: For a replicate experiment, RNA from roughly 20,000 or 100,000 naive CD8 T cells was divided into five aliquots, and four of the five aliquots were sequenced. The study was a methods study using CD8 T cells to benchmark molecular-identifier clustering-based TCR repertoire sequencing (MIDCIRS) and TCR RNA copy counting. General study outcomes and caveats: Modeling estimated roughly 3.2 recovered TCR RNA copies per cell, compared with around 9.7 by digital PCR, which implies 30% to 35% capture efficiency. In CMV-specific effector cells, over 99% of molecules were held by clones above 20 RNA copies, whereas under 1% of molecules were held by such clones in naive cells. A single cell's worth of spiked-in Jurkat TCR RNA was reported detectable even among 850,000 to 1,000,000 naive CD8 T cells. When barcode sub-clustering was omitted, TCR diversity was inflated by chimeric consensus sequences, with chimeras reaching as high as 47%. Naive libraries contained spiked-in Jurkat TCR RNA (approximately 10 copies' worth), which is not part of the donor repertoire. The sizes of highly expanded clones could end up underestimated when identical TCR molecules share a barcode.

Concerning this clonotype itself: The clone's antigen remains unknown. No qualities accompany the bases; no much larger clone lies one base away.

Libraries were prepared through PCR. Sequencing used a NextSeq 500. Preparation of bulk TCR libraries followed a previously described approach, with the TCR primers listed in Table S5. Total RNA was purified with the Qiagen AllPrep DNA/RNA kit. Before analysis, reads from multiple sequencing runs of the same library were pooled. The original methods were these. Only reads with exact TCR constant sequence were kept, trimmed to 150 nt, and grouped by their 12-nt molecular barcodes. Reads in each barcode group were sub-clustered using a 15% Levenshtein threshold, and a quality-weighted consensus sequence was built for each RNA molecule. Non-functional sequences were filtered out, along with any lower-count sequence sitting one edit away from another sequence. On the basis of fitting two negative binomial distributions, barcode sub-clusters with fewer than 20% of the maximum read count were discarded. TCRdb's own reprocessing of the public reads used fastp at Q25 and MiXCR and kept productive beta chains. Rows with a matching CDR3 protein are joined into one entry that keeps the most common DNA and genes. TCRdb's processing, not the study's, gives the V and J calls here. This sample comprises under 350,000 distinct CDR3 sequences, roughly a quarter of them detected only once. Of the sample, 0.7% to 0.95% falls within the top ten clones.

Relative to germline, V is 1 base shorter and J is 2 bases shorter, with 12 bases between their ends. Including the terminal cysteine and phenylalanine, the CDR3 comprises 15 residues. The retained sequence is limited to the CDR3, 45 bases, with the frame set at the first base. CDR1 and CDR2 (SGHTA, FQGNSA) derive from the germline V gene. Naive CD8 T cell libraries were made from about 21,000 to 970,000 sorted cells using 10%, 30% or 50% of purified RNA. On a BD FACSAria II, naive CD8 T cells were FACS-sorted as CD8+CD4-CCR7+CD45RA+ and collected into RLT Plus buffer. Detection sensitivity was tested by spiking Jurkat RNA equal to about 10 TCR copies' worth into samples containing about 20,000-1,100,000 naive CD8 T cells. CD8 T cells were enriched with RosetteSep CD8+ T Cell Enrichment Cocktail and Ficoll-Paque, followed by ACK red cell lysis.

The TCR comes from a human donor in good health. Some libraries in this study had Jurkat cell RNA spiked in. The source material was naive CD8+ T cells from blood, with Jurkat cell RNA spiked in. Interpreted using the paper, the cell subset or site label stands for: FACS-sorted CD8+CD4-CCR7+CD45RA+ naive T cells. This chain is built from TRBV7-2 and TRBJ2-7, with a weak D call of TRBD2 (6 bases match). The nucleotides are TGTGCCAGCAGCTTAGTGGCTAGCGAGACCTACGAGCAGTACTTC. Its protein is CASSLVASETYEQYF.